A selection of T cell receptor beta chains follows, all from one sample in a study of shared clonotypes between healthy human individuals. The protocol was immunoSEQ multiplex PCR, while the TCRdb copy is restricted to in-frame clones and leaves out a portion. The sample records about 2.2 million clones, about 93% being singletons. The sequencing sample was made of naive CD8+ T cells from PBMCs. The receptors were gathered from a man aged 18 to 29 in good health. Some clones in this sample may be carry-over from other donors' samples. Both conserved end residues are part of each CDR3. The order of the fields is V gene, J gene, CDR3 protein.

TRBV6-1	TRBJ2-7	CASNSGTGTYEQYF
TRBV25-1	TRBJ1-2	CASSEWVGGGYTF
TRBV19	TRBJ2-7	CASSPVQGNLYEQYF
TRBV4-2	TRBJ2-3	CASSQGGGTDTQYF
TRBV9	TRBJ2-7	CASSVSGTSFFHEQYF
TRBV19	TRBJ1-2	CASSMRGTGGPGDYGYTF
TRBV28	TRBJ2-3	CASSWGLAGGAFSGNTQYF
TRBV4-1	TRBJ2-3	CASSQRGSADTQYF
TRBV2	TRBJ2-5	CASSERATAQETQYF
TRBV7-9	TRBJ2-2	CASSFERTGELFF
TRBV9	TRBJ2-1	CASSAWDGSMTEQFF
TRBV10-3	TRBJ2-2	CAIPVREEKIGTGELFF
TRBV9	TRBJ2-7	CASSVDTWGDEQYF
TRBV27	TRBJ2-1	CASSLVLAGAGEQFF
TRBV5-6	TRBJ1-3	CASSLGWNPGNTIYF
TRBV7-9	TRBJ2-5	CASSLAAQETQYF
TRBV6-5	TRBJ1-3	CASSTTGGAGNTIYF
TRBV28	TRBJ2-1	CASGGDSRAYNEQFF
TRBV14	TRBJ2-1	CASSQTKGQGAGEQFF
TRBV4-3	TRBJ2-3	CASSQELNGRDTQYF
TRBV6-5	TRBJ2-1	CASSYSLAANNNEQFF
TRBV5-6	TRBJ2-5	CASSSGETQYF
TRBV5-1	TRBJ1-1	CASSAVDLNTEAFF
TRBV6-6	TRBJ2-7	CATGWGASEQYF
TRBV2	TRBJ2-1	CASSGTGREAYNEQFF
TRBV27	TRBJ2-7	CASSPTRFAYEQYF
TRBV9	TRBJ2-1	CASSVASGRAYEQFF
TRBV9	TRBJ1-5	CASSPTRGNQPQHF
TRBV9	TRBJ1-3	CASSVGRIGINTIYF
TRBV5-5	TRBJ2-7	CASSLGRDILSYEQYF
TRBV30	TRBJ1-2	CAWSETGVEGYTF
TRBV18	TRBJ1-2	CASSPPAYGYTF
TRBV28	TRBJ2-5	CASSATGGASETQYF
TRBV5-1	TRBJ2-1	CASSLAPQGPYNEQFF
TRBV27	TRBJ2-2	CASAYGDTAGTHTGELFF
TRBV30	TRBJ2-7	CAWSGPYEQYF
TRBV19	TRBJ2-1	CASSMSLAGVGEQFF
TRBV5-5	TRBJ2-1	CASSLLAGAGNEQFF
TRBV7-6	TRBJ1-5	CASSASRGGEYSNQPQHF
TRBV15	TRBJ2-1	CATSSSTSGGYNEQFF
TRBV15	TRBJ1-1	CATSRSTGGGTEAFF